This is a list of T cell receptor beta chains from one sample in a study of cytomegalovirus exposure and HLA in healthy donors. Measured with immunoSEQ multiplex PCR; TCRdb has only the in-frame clones, and not every one. The profile covers roughly 300,000 clones, with 80% to 90% appearing a single time and around 0.84% taken by the ten largest. The sample was PBMCs. Receptors originate from a young woman in good health and CMV-seronegative. The CDR3 runs from the conserved cysteine through the conserved F or W. D genes are given only for firm matches. Clone size is stated in some rows and not others, as once, few, many or a class when expanded.

V	D	J	size	length	DNA	CDR3
TRBV9	NA	TRBJ2-5	once	16	TGTGCCAGCAGCCCAAGGGGGGACAGAGGCAAAGAGACCCAGTACTTC	CASSPRGDRGKETQYF
TRBV18	NA	TRBJ2-2	NA	13	TGTGCCAGCTCACCACCCGGGACCGGGGAGCTGTTTTTT	CASSPPGTGELFF
TRBV27	NA	TRBJ2-7	NA	15	TGTGCCAGCAGTTTATCGCGCGGGGCGACCTACGAGCAGTACTTC	CASSLSRGATYEQYF
TRBV5-1	TRBD2	TRBJ2-1	NA	16	TGCGCCAGCAGCTTGGTAGGGACTAGCGACTACAATGAGCAGTTCTTC	CASSLVGTSDYNEQFF
TRBV25-1	TRBD1	TRBJ1-3	NA	16	TGTGCCAGCAGTGAACGTCAGGGGGCGAAAGGAAACACCATATATTTT	CASSERQGAKGNTIYF
TRBV29-1	NA	TRBJ2-2	NA	12	TGCAGCGTTGACCGAGGAACCGGGGAGCTGTTTTTT	CSVDRGTGELFF
TRBV27	TRBD1	TRBJ2-7	few	15	TGTGCCAGCAGTTCTCCGGGACAGGGCTACTACGAGCAGTACTTC	CASSSPGQGYYEQYF
TRBV18	TRBD1	TRBJ2-7	once	15	TGTGCCAGCTCACCTTCAGGGACAGCAACCTACGAGCAGTACTTC	CASSPSGTATYEQYF
TRBV7-8	TRBD1	TRBJ2-7	NA	17	TGTGCCAGCAGCTTAGCTGACAGGGTGGTGGACTCCTACGAGCAGTACTTC	CASSLADRVVDSYEQYF
TRBV5-1	NA	TRBJ2-5	NA	12	TGCGCCAGCAGCTGGGACTTAGAGACCCAGTACTTC	CASSWDLETQYF
TRBV19	NA	TRBJ2-5	NA	14	TGTGCCAGTAGTTCCCGCGGTTCGCAAGAGACCCAGTACTTC	CASSSRGSQETQYF
TRBV5-6	TRBD2	TRBJ2-7	NA	16	TGTGCCAGCAGCTCCGCGATAGCGGGAGGTTTCCACGAGCAGTACTTC	CASSSAIAGGFHEQYF
TRBV29-1	NA	TRBJ2-2	NA	14	TGCAGCGTTGCCCCGGATCCTAGTGACGGGGAGCTGTTTTTT	CSVAPDPSDGELFF
TRBV6-5	NA	TRBJ2-7	NA	15	TGTGCCACCACTTTGGGAGGTTTTCCCCCGTACGAGCAGTACTTC	CATTLGGFPPYEQYF
TRBV6-5	TRBD2	TRBJ2-1	NA	15	TGTGCCAGCAGTTACCCTAGCGGTGGCGTCAATGAGCAGTTCTTC	CASSYPSGGVNEQFF
TRBV29-1	NA	TRBJ2-1	NA	12	TGCAGCGTTTCACAGCGGACCAATGAGCAGTTCTTC	CSVSQRTNEQFF
TRBV4-3	NA	TRBJ2-2	once	16	TGCGCCAGCAGCCAAGATAGAACCGCGAACACCGGGGAGCTGTTTTTT	CASSQDRTANTGELFF
TRBV19	TRBD2	TRBJ2-1	NA	15	TGTGCCAGTAGTATCGGGGCTAGCGGGAGTAATGAGCAGTTCTTC	CASSIGASGSNEQFF
TRBV20-1	NA	TRBJ2-7	few	11	TGCAGTGCTTATGAAAGCGGGGAGCAGTACTTC	CSAYESGEQYF
TRBV15	TRBD2	TRBJ2-7	NA	14	TGTGCCACCGGGCGGGAGGGTGAGTTCGACGAGCAGTACTTC	CATGREGEFDEQYF
TRBV11-3	TRBD2	TRBJ2-3	NA	15	TGTGCCAGCAGCCGAACTAGCGGAAGAACAGATACGCAGTATTTT	CASSRTSGRTDTQYF
TRBV28	TRBD1	TRBJ1-2	NA	14	TGTGCCAGCAGTGAGGACAGGGCCCGGTGGGGCTACACCTTC	CASSEDRARWGYTF
TRBV7-2	NA	TRBJ1-2	NA	13	TGTGCCAGCAGCCCCGGGACACGTGCTGGCTACACCTTC	CASSPGTRAGYTF
TRBV2	NA	TRBJ1-5	NA	15	TGTGCCAGCAGTGAAGACGCAGGGGTGGATCAGCCCCAGCATTTT	CASSEDAGVDQPQHF
TRBV11-2	TRBD2	TRBJ2-7	NA	15	TGTGCCAGCAGCCCATTAGCGGGAGGGAGCCACGAGCAGTACTTC	CASSPLAGGSHEQYF
TRBV7-2	NA	TRBJ2-1	once	15	TGTGCCAGCACCCGCATACAGGGAGCCTACAATGAGCAGTTCTTC	CASTRIQGAYNEQFF
TRBV4-3	NA	TRBJ2-3	once	14	TGCGCCAGCAGCTCAGGGCCTAGCACAGATACGCAGTATTTT	CASSSGPSTDTQYF
TRBV28	NA	TRBJ1-2	NA	14	TGTGCCAGCAGTCCCGGGGACTATAACTATGGCTACACCTTC	CASSPGDYNYGYTF
TRBV9	NA	TRBJ2-2	few	14	TGTGCCAGCAGAAGGAGCGGGAACACCGGGGAGCTGTTTTTT	CASRRSGNTGELFF
TRBV28	NA	TRBJ1-5	NA	14	TGTGCCAGCAGTAGGACAGCGAATTATCAGCCCCAGCATTTT	CASSRTANYQPQHF
TRBV4-3	NA	TRBJ1-2	NA	15	TGCGCCAGCAGCCAAGGCCTGGGACTTATAAGCGGCTACACCTTC	CASSQGLGLISGYTF
TRBV28	TRBD1	TRBJ2-4	NA	16	TGTGCCAGCAGCCAAGGGACAGTCCTAGCCAAAAACATTCAGTACTTC	CASSQGTVLAKNIQYF
TRBV29-1	NA	TRBJ2-5	once	13	TGCAGCGTCAACGGACAGTTTCAAGAGACCCAGTACTTC	CSVNGQFQETQYF
TRBV28	TRBD1	TRBJ1-2	NA	16	TGTGCCAGCAACCTCTCGGGACAGGGGGCCAACTATGGCTACACCTTC	CASNLSGQGANYGYTF
TRBV30	TRBD1	TRBJ1-1	NA	13	TGTGCCTGGTCAGGACAGGTCGAAAATGAAGCTTTCTTT	CAWSGQVENEAFF
TRBV6-4	TRBD2	TRBJ2-1	few	16	TGTGCCAGCAGTGACTCGGGACTAGCGGCCTACAATGAGCAGTTCTTC	CASSDSGLAAYNEQFF
TRBV7-9	NA	TRBJ2-1	NA	16	TGTGCCAGCAGCTTAGCGGCGGGATTAGATAGGAATGAGCAGTTCTTC	CASSLAAGLDRNEQFF
TRBV30	TRBD1	TRBJ1-2	NA	12	TGTGCCTGGAGTGAGACAGGGCGTGGCTACACCTTC	CAWSETGRGYTF
TRBV7-6	TRBD1	TRBJ2-5	few	15	TGTGCCAGCAGCTGGGGACAGGGGGCGCCCGAGACCCAGTACTTC	CASSWGQGAPETQYF
TRBV2	TRBD2	TRBJ2-7	few	16	TGTGCCAGCAGTGAACCCGGGACTAGCGGGAAGTACGAGCAGTACTTC	CASSEPGTSGKYEQYF
TRBV6-5	NA	TRBJ1-4	NA	15	TGTGCCAGCAGTTACTATCATGGGGGGGAGGAAAAACTGTTTTTT	CASSYYHGGEEKLFF
TRBV27	NA	TRBJ2-1	NA	12	TGTGCCAGCAGTTTACGGGGTAACGAGCAGTTCTTC	CASSLRGNEQFF